Below are 21 T cell receptor beta chains sequenced from a single sample in a study of CD8 T cell repertoires and HIV-1 epitope variants. Libraries were prepared by immunoSEQ multiplex PCR; TCRdb keeps only in-frame clonotypes and omits some of them. Here the sample spans some 5,200 clones, more than 55% being singletons. The antigens for these receptors are not known. Sequenced material: cultured CD8+ T cells derived from PBMCs. These receptors were taken from a male donor with HIV.

This sequence joins TRBV10-3 and TRBJ2-7; 7 bases line up with TRBD2. Germline V lookup: CDR1 ENHRY, CDR2 SYGVKD. The CDR3 totals 12 residues. Trimming removed 0 bases from V and 7 bases from J; junction bases left unmatched: 0. This chain's CDR3 is CAISESAGEQYF. In DNA form, the CDR3 reads TGTGCCATCAGTGAGTCAGCGGGGGAGCAGTACTTC.

This clone was picked up a small number of times. The chain has TRBV28 and TRBJ2-2, with D hard to call. Trimming shortened V by 2 bases and J by 5 bases, and 3 bases separated the two germline ends. The CDR3 has 12 residues. Germline V gene data show CDR1 as MDHEN and CDR2 as SYDVKM. CDR3 sequence: CASSLETGELFF. The CDR3 DNA follows: TGTGCCAGCAGTTTAGAGACCGGGGAGCTGTTTTTT. The full variable domain, completed using reference TRBV28 and TRBJ2-2, is DVKVTQSSRYLVKRTGEKVFLECVQDMDHENMFWYRQDPGLGLRLIYFSYDVKMKEKGDIPEGYSVSREKKERFSLILESASTNQTSMYLCASSLETGELFFGEGSRLTVL.

The CDR3 nucleotides read TGTGCCAGCAGCCAAGGGGTCCTAGCGGGAGTAAATGAGCAGTTCTTC. Translating gives CASSQGVLAGVNEQFF. This sequence joins TRBV14 and TRBJ2-1, with 10 bases fitting TRBD2. Per germline, CDR1 SGHDN and CDR2 FVKESK. This CDR3 is built from 16 residues. The V gene end was trimmed by 1 base and the J gene end by 7 bases; junction bases not matched to a gene: 7.

The chain uses TRBV11-2 and TRBJ1-3; D might be TRBD1 (6 bases). The V end was cut by 3 bases, the J end by 0 bases, with 12 bases between. The CDR3 runs 16 residues. Looked up from germline, CDR1 is SGHAT and CDR2 is FQNNGV. CDR3 nucleotide sequence: TGTGCCAGCAGCTTCGGAACAGGGTTCTCTGGAAACACCATATATTTT. Protein product: CASSFGTGFSGNTIYF.

The chain uses TRBV6-1 and TRBJ2-3; TRBD2 agrees at 7 bases. The CDR3 contains 14 residues. Germline CDR1 reads MNHNS; CDR2 reads SASEGT. Trimming cost V 2 bases and J 6 bases; bases outside gene matches: 5. The CDR3 sequence is CASSEYREGDTQYF. Here the CDR3 DNA reads TGTGCCAGCAGTGAATATAGGGAGGGTGATACGCAGTATTTT.

CDR3 loop: CASSPEGGLYGYTF. For the CDR3, the DNA is TGTGCCAGCTCACCAGAAGGGGGCCTCTATGGCTACACCTTC. The V call is TRBV18, the J call TRBJ1-2; 7 positions match TRBD1. Germline CDR1 is KGHSH and CDR2 is LQKENI. The J segment lost 4 bases and the V segment lost 2 bases, leaving 4 bases of the junction unmatched. This CDR3 contains 14 residues.

The chain uses TRBV10-3 and TRBJ2-1, with 9 bases that match TRBD2. The CDR3 runs 16 residues. Germline lookup yields CDR1 ENHRY and CDR2 SYGVKD. J gave up 3 bases and V 0 bases, and 3 bases lay outside the gene matches. CDR3: CAISESVAGDYNEQFF. The CDR3 DNA reads as TGTGCCATCAGTGAGTCAGTAGCGGGAGACTACAATGAGCAGTTCTTC.

The chain recombines TRBV25-1 with TRBJ2-5; D might be TRBD1 or TRBD2, each matching 5 bases. Per germline, CDR1 MGHDK and CDR2 SYGVNS. The CDR3 contains 16 residues. V was cut by 1 base and J by 5 bases, with 17 bases left in between. Written as DNA, the CDR3 is TGTGCCAGCAGTGAATGGGGGTCAGTACGTTCGGAGACCCAGTACTTC. Translation gives CASSEWGSVRSETQYF.

This chain uses TRBV10-2 with TRBJ1-1; D might be TRBD1 (5 bases). The CDR3 is 14 amino acids. The V and J ends lost 5 bases and 1 base respectively, with 11 bases between them. The germline V gene encodes CDR1 WSHSY and CDR2 SAAADI. The CDR3 DNA is TGCGCCAGCAGTACTGGACAAGCGAACACTGAAGCTTTCTTT. Protein: CASSTGQANTEAFF.

V is TRBV19 and J is TRBJ1-1; TRBD1 is a possible D gene (5 bases). Germline V gene lookup returns CDR1 LNHDA and CDR2 SQIVND (reference sequence). The V gene lost 5 bases and the J gene lost 3 bases, with 13 bases spanning the gap. This CDR3 is 14 amino acids long. The chain's CDR3 is CASSLGGRDTEAFF. The DNA for the CDR3 is TGTGCCAGTAGTCTCGGAGGCAGGGACACTGAAGCTTTCTTT.

The chain has TRBV5-1 and TRBJ1-2; no reliable D call. Trimming removed 2 bases at V and 4 bases at J, with 15 bases between. The CDR3 contains 15 residues. Germline V gene data show CDR1 as SGHRS and CDR2 as YFSETQ. CDR3 coding DNA: TGCGCCAGCAGCTTAAAGGCAGGATCCCCCTATGGCTACACCTTC. The encoded protein is CASSLKAGSPYGYTF.

V is TRBV5-4 and J is TRBJ1-2; D is undetermined. This CDR3 has 13 amino acids. Germline V lookup: CDR1 SGHNT, CDR2 YYREEE (reference sequence). V lost 1 base and J 2 bases, leaving 6 bases between the germline ends. This chain's CDR3 is CASSLRRNYGYTF. The CDR3 coding sequence is TGTGCCAGCAGCTTGCGCCGGAACTATGGCTACACCTTC.

This clone has more than one count but fewer than ten. The V gene is TRBV7-9, the J gene TRBJ2-7; 10 nucleotides match TRBD1. J was trimmed by 12 bases and V by 3 bases; bases with no gene match: 11. The V gene's germline CDR1 is SEHNR and CDR2 FQNEAQ (reference sequence). The CDR3 runs to 14 residues. The CDR3 protein is CASSLDRDRGSGYF. The CDR3 coding sequence is TGTGCCAGCAGCTTGGACCGGGACAGGGGATCTGGGTACTTC.

This sequence joins TRBV27 and TRBJ2-7; D is possibly TRBD2 (6 bases). This CDR3 comprises 16 residues. Trimming left V 0 bases short and J 2 bases short, with 14 bases between. Germline CDR1 and CDR2: MNHEY and SMNVEV (reference sequence). The CDR3 loop is CASSLSVGGATYEQYF. The DNA of the CDR3 is TGTGCCAGCAGTTTATCGGTGGGGGGAGCAACCTACGAGCAGTACTTC.

The chain recombines TRBV29-1 with TRBJ1-4; D is ambiguous. The V gene's germline CDR1 is SQVTM and CDR2 ANQGSEA. The CDR3 has 14 residues. The V gene lost 4 bases and the J gene lost 0 bases, with 9 bases spanning the gap. CDR3 nucleotide sequence: TGCAGCGTTGGTGTGAGTGCAACTAATGAAAAACTGTTTTTT. This gives the protein CSVGVSATNEKLFF.

V and J are TRBV19 and TRBJ1-4; TRBD1 matches 9 bases. There are 14 residues in the CDR3. From germline, CDR1 is LNHDA and CDR2 SQIVND (reference sequence). With V trimmed by 5 bases and J by 7 bases, 5 bases remained unmatched. CDR3 DNA: TGTGCCAGTAGTGCTACAGGGGGCGGTGAAAAACTGTTTTTT. Protein product: CASSATGGGEKLFF.

This clone has only one observation. This chain connects TRBV28 to TRBJ1-2; TRBD1 agrees at 11 bases. CDR1 is MDHEN, CDR2 SYDVKM, per germline. V lost 3 bases, J lost 3 bases, and 6 bases stayed unmatched. The CDR3 has 16 amino acids. In nucleotides, the CDR3 is TGTGCCAGCAGTTTCTTGGGACAGGGGGTGGACTATGGCTACACCTTC. Amino acid sequence: CASSFLGQGVDYGYTF.

The gene calls are TRBV5-5 and TRBJ2-7; 8 bases map to TRBD1. CDR3 length equals 16 residues. With 5 bases clipped from V and 1 base from J, the junction kept 11 bases outside the gene matches. Germline-derived CDR1 and CDR2 are SGHKS and YYEKEE (reference sequence). Written as DNA, the CDR3 is TGTGCCAGCAGGATAATGACAGGGGCGAGGTCCTACGAGCAGTACTTC. This codes for CASRIMTGARSYEQYF.

This chain uses TRBV7-8 with TRBJ2-2; TRBD1 matches at 9 bases. The J segment lost 2 bases and the V segment lost 5 bases, leaving 9 bases of the junction unmatched. This CDR3 spans 17 amino acids. Per germline, CDR1 SGHVS and CDR2 FQNEAQ. In DNA, the CDR3 is TGTGCCAGCAGCCCATCGGGACAGGGAATCAACACCGGGGAGCTGTTTTTT. It codes for CASSPSGQGINTGELFF.

This clone occurred a few times. The chain uses TRBV28 and TRBJ1-1, with D unclear. Trimming left V 7 bases short and J 4 bases short, with 10 bases between. There are 12 residues in the CDR3. The germline gives CDR1 MDHEN, CDR2 SYDVKM. DNA for the CDR3: TGTGCCAGCACCCAGTGGGGCACTGAAGCTTTCTTT. This sequence encodes CASTQWGTEAFF.

The gene calls are TRBV18 and TRBJ2-2; D is unresolved. This CDR3 comprises 13 residues. CDR1 and CDR2 (germline): KGHSH, LQKENI. V gave up 3 bases and J gave up 6 bases, with 8 bases separating them. The CDR3 DNA is TGTGCCAGCTCACCTGTGGTTTCCGGGGAGCTGTTTTTT. It translates to CASSPVVSGELFF.